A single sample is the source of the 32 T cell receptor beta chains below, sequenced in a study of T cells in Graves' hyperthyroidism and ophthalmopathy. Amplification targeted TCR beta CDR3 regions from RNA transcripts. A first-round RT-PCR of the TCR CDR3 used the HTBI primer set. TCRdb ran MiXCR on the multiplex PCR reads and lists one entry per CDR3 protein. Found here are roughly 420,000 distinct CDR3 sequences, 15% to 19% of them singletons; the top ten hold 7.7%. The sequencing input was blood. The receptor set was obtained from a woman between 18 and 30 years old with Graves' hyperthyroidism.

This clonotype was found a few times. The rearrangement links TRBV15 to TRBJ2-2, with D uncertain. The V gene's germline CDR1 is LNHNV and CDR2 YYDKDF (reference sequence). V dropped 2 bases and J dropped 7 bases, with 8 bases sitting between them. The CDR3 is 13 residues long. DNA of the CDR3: TGTGCCACCAGCAGACAACCCCTCGGGGAGCTGTTTTTT. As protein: CATSRQPLGELFF.

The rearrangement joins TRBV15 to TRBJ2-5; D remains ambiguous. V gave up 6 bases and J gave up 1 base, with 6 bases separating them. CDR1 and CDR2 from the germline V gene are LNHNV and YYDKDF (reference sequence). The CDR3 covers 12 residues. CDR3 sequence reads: CATSRTQETQYF. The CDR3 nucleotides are TGTGCCACCAGTAGGACCCAAGAGACCCAGTACTTC.

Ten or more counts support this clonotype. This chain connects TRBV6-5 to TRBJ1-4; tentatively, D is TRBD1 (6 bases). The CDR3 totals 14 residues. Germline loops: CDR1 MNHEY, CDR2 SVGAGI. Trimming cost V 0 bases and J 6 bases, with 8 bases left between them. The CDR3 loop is CASSYSRGDEKLFF. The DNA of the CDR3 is TGTGCCAGCAGTTACTCCAGGGGTGATGAAAAACTGTTTTTT.

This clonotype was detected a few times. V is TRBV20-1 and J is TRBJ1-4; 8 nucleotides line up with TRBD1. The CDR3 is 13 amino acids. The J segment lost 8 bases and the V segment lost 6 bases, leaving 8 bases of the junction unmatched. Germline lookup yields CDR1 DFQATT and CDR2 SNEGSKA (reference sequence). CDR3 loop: CSAPDRVNEKLFF. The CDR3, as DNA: TGCAGTGCGCCGGACAGGGTCAACGAAAAACTGTTTTTT.

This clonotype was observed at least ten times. The CDR3 DNA follows: TGTGCCAGCAGCGTAGGGGTAGCGGGGAATGAGCAGTTCTTC. It is translated as CASSVGVAGNEQFF. The chain uses TRBV9 and TRBJ2-1; 8 nucleotides align to TRBD2. The junction had 3 bases not matched to a gene; V was cut back by 0 bases and J by 7 bases. Per the germline V gene, CDR1 is SGDLS and CDR2 is YYNGEE. The CDR3 is 14 residues long.

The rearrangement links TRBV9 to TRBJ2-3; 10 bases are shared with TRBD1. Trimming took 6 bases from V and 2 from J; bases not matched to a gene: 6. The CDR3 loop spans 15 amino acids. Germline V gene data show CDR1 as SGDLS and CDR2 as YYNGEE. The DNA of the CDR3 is TGTGCCAGCAACCCGACAGGGGGCCTCACAGATACGCAGTATTTT. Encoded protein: CASNPTGGLTDTQYF.

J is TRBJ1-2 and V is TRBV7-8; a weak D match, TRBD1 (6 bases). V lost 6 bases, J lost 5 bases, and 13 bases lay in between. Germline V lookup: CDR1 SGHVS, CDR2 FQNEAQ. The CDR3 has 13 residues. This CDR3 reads CASSEPRGYGYTF. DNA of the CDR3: TGTGCCAGCAGTGAACCCAGGGGATATGGCTACACCTTC.

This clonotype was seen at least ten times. In nucleotides, the CDR3 is TGTGCCAGCAATGGGTTGATCAAAAACATTCAGTACTTC. It encodes CASNGLIKNIQYF. The chain couples TRBV6-2 or TRBV6-3 to TRBJ2-4, with D hard to call. Trimming cost V 7 bases and J 3 bases, with 10 bases left between them. The V gene's germline CDR1 is MNHEY and CDR2 SVGEGT. The CDR3 has 13 amino acids.

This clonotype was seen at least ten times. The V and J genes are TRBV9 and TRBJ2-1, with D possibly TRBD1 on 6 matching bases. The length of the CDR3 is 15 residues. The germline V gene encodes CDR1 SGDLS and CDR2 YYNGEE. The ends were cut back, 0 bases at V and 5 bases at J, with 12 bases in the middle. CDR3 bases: TGTGCCAGCAGCGTAGGGGTGGGGGCCAACAATGAGCAGTTCTTC. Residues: CASSVGVGANNEQFF.

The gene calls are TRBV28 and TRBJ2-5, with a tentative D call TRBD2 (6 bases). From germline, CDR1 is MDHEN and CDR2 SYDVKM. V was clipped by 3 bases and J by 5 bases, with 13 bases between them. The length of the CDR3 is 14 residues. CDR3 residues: CASSFSAGLETQYF. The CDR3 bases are TGTGCCAGCAGTTTTAGCGCGGGGTTGGAGACCCAGTACTTC.

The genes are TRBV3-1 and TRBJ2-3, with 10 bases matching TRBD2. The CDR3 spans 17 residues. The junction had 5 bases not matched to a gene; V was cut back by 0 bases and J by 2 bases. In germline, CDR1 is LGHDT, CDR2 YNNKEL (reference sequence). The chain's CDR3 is CASSQEASGGLTDTQYF. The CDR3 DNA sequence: TGTGCCAGCAGCCAAGAGGCTAGCGGGGGTCTCACAGATACGCAGTATTTT.

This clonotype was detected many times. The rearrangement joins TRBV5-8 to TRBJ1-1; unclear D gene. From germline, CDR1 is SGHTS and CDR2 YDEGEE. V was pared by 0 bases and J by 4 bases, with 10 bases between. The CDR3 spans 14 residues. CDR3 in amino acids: CASSLALGFTEAFF. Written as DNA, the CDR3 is TGTGCCAGCAGCTTGGCCCTTGGGTTCACTGAAGCTTTCTTT.

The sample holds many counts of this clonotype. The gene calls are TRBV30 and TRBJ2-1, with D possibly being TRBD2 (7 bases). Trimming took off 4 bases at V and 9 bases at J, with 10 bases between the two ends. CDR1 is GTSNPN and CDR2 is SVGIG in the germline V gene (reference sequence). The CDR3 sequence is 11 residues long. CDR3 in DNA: TGTGCCTGGAATAGGGGGGGTGAGCAGTTCTTC. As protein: CAWNRGGEQFF.

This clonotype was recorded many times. The CDR3 loop is CAISESGGGNYGYTF. The CDR3 DNA reads TGTGCCATCAGTGAGTCGGGGGGCGGGAACTATGGCTACACCTTC. The chain combines TRBV10-3 with TRBJ1-2; tentatively, D is TRBD1 (6 bases). Germline lookup yields CDR1 ENHRY and CDR2 SYGVKD. The CDR3 runs 15 residues. The V gene lost 0 bases and the J gene lost 2 bases, with 10 bases spanning the gap.

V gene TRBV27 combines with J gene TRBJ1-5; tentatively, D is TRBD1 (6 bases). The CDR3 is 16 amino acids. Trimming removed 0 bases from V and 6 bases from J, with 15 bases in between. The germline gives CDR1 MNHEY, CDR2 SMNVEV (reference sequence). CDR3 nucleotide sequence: TGTGCCAGCAGTTTATCAGGGTCAGGGGTGAGTCAGCCCCAGCATTTT. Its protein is CASSLSGSGVSQPQHF.

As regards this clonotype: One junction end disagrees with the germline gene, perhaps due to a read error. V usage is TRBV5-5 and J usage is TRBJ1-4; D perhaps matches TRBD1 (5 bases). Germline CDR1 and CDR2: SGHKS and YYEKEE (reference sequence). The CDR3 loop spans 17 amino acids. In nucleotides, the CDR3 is TGTGCCAGCAGCGATTACAGGTTCGGGCGCAGGGATGAAAAACTGCTTTTT. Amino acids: CASSDYRFGRRDEKLLF.

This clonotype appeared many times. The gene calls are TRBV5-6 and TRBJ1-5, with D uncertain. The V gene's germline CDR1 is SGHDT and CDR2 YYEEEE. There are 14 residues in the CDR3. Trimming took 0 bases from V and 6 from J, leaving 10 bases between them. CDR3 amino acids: CASSLGGRSQPQHF. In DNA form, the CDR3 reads TGTGCCAGCAGCTTGGGGGGTCGGAGTCAGCCCCAGCATTTT.

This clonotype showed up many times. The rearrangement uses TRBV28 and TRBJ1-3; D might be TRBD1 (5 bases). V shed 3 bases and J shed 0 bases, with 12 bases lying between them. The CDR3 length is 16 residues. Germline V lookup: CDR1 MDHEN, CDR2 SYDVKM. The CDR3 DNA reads TGTGCCAGCAGTTTGGGCGGGACGGACTCTGGAAACACCATATATTTT. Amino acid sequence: CASSLGGTDSGNTIYF.

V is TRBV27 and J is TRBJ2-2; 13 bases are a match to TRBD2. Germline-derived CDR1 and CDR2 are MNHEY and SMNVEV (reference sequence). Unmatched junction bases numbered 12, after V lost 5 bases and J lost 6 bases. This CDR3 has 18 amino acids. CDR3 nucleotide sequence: TGTGCCAGCAGTCCACCCCAACTAGCGGGAGGGCGGTCCGGGGAGCTGTTTTTT. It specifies CASSPPQLAGGRSGELFF.

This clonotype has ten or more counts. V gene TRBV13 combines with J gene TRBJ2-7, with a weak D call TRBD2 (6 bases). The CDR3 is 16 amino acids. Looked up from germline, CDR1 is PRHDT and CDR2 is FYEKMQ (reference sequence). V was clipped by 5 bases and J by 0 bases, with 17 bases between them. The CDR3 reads CASSPSVEVSSYEQYF. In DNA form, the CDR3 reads TGTGCCAGCAGCCCTAGCGTCGAGGTCTCCTCCTACGAGCAGTACTTC.

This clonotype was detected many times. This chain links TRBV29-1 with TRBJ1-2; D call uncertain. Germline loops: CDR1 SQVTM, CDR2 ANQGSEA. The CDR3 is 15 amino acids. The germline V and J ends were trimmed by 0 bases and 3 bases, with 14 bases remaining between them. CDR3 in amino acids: CSVEEGARRHYGYTF. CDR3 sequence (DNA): TGCAGCGTTGAAGAGGGAGCCCGACGGCACTATGGCTACACCTTC.

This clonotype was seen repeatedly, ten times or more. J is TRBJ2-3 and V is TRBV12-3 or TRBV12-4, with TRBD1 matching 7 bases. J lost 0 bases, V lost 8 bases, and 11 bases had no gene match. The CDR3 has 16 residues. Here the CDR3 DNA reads TGTGCCAGCGGGGCGGAACAGGGGCCTAGCACAGATACGCAGTATTTT. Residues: CASGAEQGPSTDTQYF.

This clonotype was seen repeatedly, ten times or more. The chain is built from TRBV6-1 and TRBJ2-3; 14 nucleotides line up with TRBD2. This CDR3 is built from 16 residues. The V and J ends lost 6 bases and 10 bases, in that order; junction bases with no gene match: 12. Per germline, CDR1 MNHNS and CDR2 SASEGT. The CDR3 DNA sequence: TGTGCCAGCAGGCCGTGGACTAGCGGGGGGCGAGGGCCGCAGTATTTT. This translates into CASRPWTSGGRGPQYF.

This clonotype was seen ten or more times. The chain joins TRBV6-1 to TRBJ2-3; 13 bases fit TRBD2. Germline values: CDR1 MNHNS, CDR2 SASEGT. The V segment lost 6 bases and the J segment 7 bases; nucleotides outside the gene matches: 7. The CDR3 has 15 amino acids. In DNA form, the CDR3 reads TGTGCCAGCAGAACCGGACTAGCGGGGGACTATACGCAGTATTTT. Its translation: CASRTGLAGDYTQYF.

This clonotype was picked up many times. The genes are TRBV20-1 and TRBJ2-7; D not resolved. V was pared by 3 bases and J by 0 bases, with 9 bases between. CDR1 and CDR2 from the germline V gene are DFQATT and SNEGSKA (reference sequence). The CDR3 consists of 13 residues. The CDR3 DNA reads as TGCAGTGCTAGGGACGGCCACTCCTACGAGCAGTACTTC. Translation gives CSARDGHSYEQYF.

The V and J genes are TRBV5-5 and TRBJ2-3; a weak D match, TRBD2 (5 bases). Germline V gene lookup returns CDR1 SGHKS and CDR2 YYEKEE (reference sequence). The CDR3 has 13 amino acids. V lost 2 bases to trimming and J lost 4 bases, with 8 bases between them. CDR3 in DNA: TGTGCCAGCAGCTTATCTAGCTCAGATACGCAGTATTTT. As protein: CASSLSSSDTQYF.

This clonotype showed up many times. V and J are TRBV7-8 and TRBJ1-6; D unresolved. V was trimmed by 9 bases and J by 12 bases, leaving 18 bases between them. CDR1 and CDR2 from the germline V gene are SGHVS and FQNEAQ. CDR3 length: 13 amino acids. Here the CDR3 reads CASTQEGMGPLHF. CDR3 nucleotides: TGTGCCAGTACCCAGGAGGGAATGGGACCCCTCCACTTT.

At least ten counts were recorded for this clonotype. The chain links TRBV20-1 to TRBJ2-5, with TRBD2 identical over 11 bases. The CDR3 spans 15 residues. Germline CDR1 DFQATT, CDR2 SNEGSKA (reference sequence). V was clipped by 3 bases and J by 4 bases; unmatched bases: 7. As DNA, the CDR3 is TGCAGTGCTAGTGGTACTACTAGCGGGAGAGAGACCCAGTACTTC. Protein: CSASGTTSGRETQYF.

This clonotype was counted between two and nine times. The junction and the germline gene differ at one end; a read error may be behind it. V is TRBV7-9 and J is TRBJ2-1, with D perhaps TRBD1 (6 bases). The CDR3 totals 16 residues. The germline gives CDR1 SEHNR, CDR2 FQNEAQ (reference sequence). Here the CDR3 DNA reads TGTGCCAGCAGTTACCCTCAGGGGAGCTCCCACAATGAGCAGTTCTTC. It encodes CASSYPQGSSHNEQFF.

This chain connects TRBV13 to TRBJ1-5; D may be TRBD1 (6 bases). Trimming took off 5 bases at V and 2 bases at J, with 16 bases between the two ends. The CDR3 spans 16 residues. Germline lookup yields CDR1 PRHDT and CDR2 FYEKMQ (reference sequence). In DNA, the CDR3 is TGTGCCAGCAGCCGCAAGGGGGGGGAGGGCAATCAGCCCCAGCATTTT. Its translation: CASSRKGGEGNQPQHF.

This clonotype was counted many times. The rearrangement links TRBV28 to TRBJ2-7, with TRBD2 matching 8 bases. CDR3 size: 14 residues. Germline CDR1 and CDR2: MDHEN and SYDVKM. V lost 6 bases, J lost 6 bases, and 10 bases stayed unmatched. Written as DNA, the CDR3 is TGTGCCAGCAGCTCCGGGACTAGATTTGGCGAGCAGTACTTC. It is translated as CASSSGTRFGEQYF.

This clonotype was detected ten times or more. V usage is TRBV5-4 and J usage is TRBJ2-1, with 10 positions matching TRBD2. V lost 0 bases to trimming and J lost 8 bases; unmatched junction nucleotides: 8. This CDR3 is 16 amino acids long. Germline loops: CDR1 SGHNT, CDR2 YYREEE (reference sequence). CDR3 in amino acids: CASSLGKREGSDEQFF. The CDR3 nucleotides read TGTGCCAGCAGCTTGGGCAAGCGGGAGGGGTCGGATGAGCAGTTCTTC.